The 27 T cell receptor beta chains presented below share a single source sample, sequenced in a study of T-cell reconstitution after alpha-beta-depleted transplantation in children. Preparing the TCRbeta library involved the use of unique molecular identifiers. MiXCR was run by TCRdb on the PCR reads, yielding one entry per CDR3 protein. The table includes some 290,000 distinct CDR3 sequences, around 25% detected once. Specimen: PBMCs, mostly from graft donor cells, collected 180 days after TCRalphabeta/CD19-depleted stem cell transplant. These receptors were obtained from a male patient between 5 and 17 years old who had a stem cell transplant for acute lymphoblastic leukemia, so the T cells may come from the graft donor.

This clonotype was counted between two and nine times. The rearrangement joins TRBV5-1 to TRBJ1-5; 9 bases match TRBD1. CDR1 is SGHRS and CDR2 is YFSETQ in the germline V gene. This CDR3 has 14 residues. V dropped 3 bases and J dropped 5; count of bases not matched to a gene: 3. The CDR3 DNA sequence: TGCGCCAGCAGCTCCGGGACAGGGTATCAGCCCCAGCATTTT. It translates to CASSSGTGYQPQHF.

This clonotype was observed at least ten times. The V gene is TRBV5-1, the J gene TRBJ1-2, with D unclear. Looked up from germline, CDR1 is SGHRS and CDR2 is YFSETQ. The V gene lost 3 bases and the J gene lost 6 bases, with 12 bases spanning the gap. The CDR3 totals 13 residues. Here the CDR3 reads CASSSLFGDGYTF. The CDR3 DNA follows: TGCGCCAGCAGCTCCCTTTTTGGGGATGGCTACACCTTC.

This clonotype came up many times. The V and J genes are TRBV12-3 or TRBV12-4 and TRBJ2-7; TRBD2 aligns across 10 bases. The CDR3 consists of 15 residues. J was trimmed by 2 bases and V by 1 base; bases with no gene match: 2. The chain's CDR3 is CASSLELAGPYEQYF. The CDR3 DNA reads TGTGCCAGCAGTTTAGAACTAGCGGGACCCTACGAGCAGTACTTC.

A few counts support this clonotype. The chain couples TRBV25-1 to TRBJ2-3; D is uncertain. With 5 bases removed from V and 2 bases from J, the gap between germline ends came to 8 bases. Germline V CDR1 and CDR2: MGHDK, SYGVNS. The CDR3 has 13 amino acids. DNA for the CDR3: TGTGCCAGCAGTCCGAGTTACACAGATACGCAGTATTTT. Translation: CASSPSYTDTQYF.

This clonotype was seen a few times. V and J are TRBV9 and TRBJ2-1; TRBD2 matches 14 bases. Germline values: CDR1 SGDLS, CDR2 YYNGEE. V lost 4 bases to trimming and J lost 1 base; unmatched junction nucleotides: 4. The CDR3 sequence is 17 residues long. The chain's CDR3 is CASSHRTSGRSYNEQFF. CDR3 coding DNA: TGTGCCAGCAGCCACAGGACTAGCGGGAGGTCCTACAATGAGCAGTTCTTC.

This clonotype was detected only a few times. The V call is TRBV5-1, the J call TRBJ1-1; tentative D call: TRBD1 (6 bases). V was clipped by 6 bases and J by 8 bases, with 23 bases between them. The CDR3 extends over 15 amino acids. In germline, CDR1 is SGHRS, CDR2 YFSETQ. This CDR3 reads CASMRWDTAMEEAFF. As DNA, the CDR3 is TGCGCCAGCATGCGGTGGGACACGGCTATGGAGGAAGCTTTCTTT.

There are a few counts of this clonotype. The chain joins TRBV20-1 to TRBJ1-1; D is uncertain. This CDR3 comprises 12 residues. V was clipped by 3 bases and J by 3 bases, with 8 bases between them. Germline-derived CDR1 and CDR2 are DFQATT and SNEGSKA (reference sequence). As DNA, the CDR3 is TGCAGTGCTAGCAGAGGCGACACTGAAGCTTTCTTT. Protein sequence: CSASRGDTEAFF.

The CDR3, as DNA: TGTGCCATCAGTGAAGGAGGGGGCCTCCAAGAGACCCAGTACTTC. It is translated as CAISEGGGLQETQYF. V gene TRBV10-3 combines with J gene TRBJ2-5; D is possibly TRBD1 (7 bases). Germline-derived CDR1 and CDR2 are ENHRY and SYGVKD. V was trimmed by 3 bases and J by 1 base, leaving 12 bases between them. CDR3 size: 15 residues.

This clonotype was seen more than once but under ten times. The chain joins TRBV6-2 or TRBV6-3 to TRBJ2-1; 7 nucleotides line up with TRBD2. Per the germline V gene, CDR1 is MNHEY and CDR2 is SVGEGT. Trimming cost V 6 bases and J 9 bases; bases outside gene matches: 14. CDR3 length equals 15 residues. The CDR3 nucleotides read TGTGCCAGCAGCCCGGCGGGAGCGCCCTGGGGTGAGCAGTTCTTC. Protein product: CASSPAGAPWGEQFF.

This clonotype was seen at least ten times. The chain has TRBV29-1 and TRBJ1-1; D gene uncertain. From germline, CDR1 is SQVTM and CDR2 ANQGSEA. V shed 3 bases and J shed 6 bases, with 11 bases lying between them. CDR3 length: 12 residues. DNA of the CDR3: TGCAGCGTTGAGAACACGGGCGCTGAAGCTTTCTTT. Its protein product is CSVENTGAEAFF. Filled out from reference TRBV29-1 and TRBJ1-1, the complete variable domain reads SAVISQKPSRDICQRGTSLTIQCQVDSQVTMMFWYRQQPGQSLTLIATANQGSEATYESGFVIDKFPISRPNLTFSTLTVSNMSPEDSSIYLCSVENTGAEAFFGQGTRLTVV.

V is TRBV27 and J is TRBJ2-3, with 8 bases aligning to TRBD2. This CDR3 has 15 residues. V was clipped by 3 bases and J by 4 bases; unmatched bases: 6. Germline values: CDR1 MNHEY, CDR2 SMNVEV (reference sequence). The CDR3, as DNA: TGTGCCAGCAGTTTTAGCGGGACACGGGCAGATACGCAGTATTTT. Amino acid sequence: CASSFSGTRADTQYF.

The rearrangement joins TRBV27 to TRBJ2-7; D call uncertain. V lost 4 bases to trimming and J lost 10 bases, with 20 bases between them. Germline CDR1 is MNHEY and CDR2 is SMNVEV (reference sequence). The CDR3 loop spans 14 amino acids. Here the CDR3 DNA reads TGTGCCAGCAGTTCCCCCCGGAAGGGTTCGGAACAGTACTTC. Encoded protein: CASSSPRKGSEQYF.

The V gene is TRBV7-9, the J gene TRBJ2-7; D might be TRBD2 (6 bases). From germline, CDR1 is SEHNR and CDR2 FQNEAQ (reference sequence). The CDR3 covers 15 residues. Between the trimmed V and J ends, which lost 3 bases and 1 base, there was a span of 13 bases. The CDR3 DNA reads as TGTGCCAGCAGCTTTCGGAGGCGGGATTCCTACGAGCAGTACTTC. Translation: CASSFRRRDSYEQYF.

This clonotype came up a few times. This chain joins TRBV2 and TRBJ2-1; D is possibly TRBD2 (6 bases). The CDR3 consists of 12 residues. V shed 4 bases and J shed 7 bases, with 8 bases lying between them. Per germline, CDR1 SNHLY and CDR2 FYNNEI. The CDR3 sequence: CASSVSGNEQFF. The CDR3 nucleotides are TGTGCCAGCAGTGTTAGCGGTAATGAGCAGTTCTTC.

The chain has TRBV20-1 and TRBJ2-7; D remains unclear. The V and J ends lost 7 bases and 3 bases respectively, with 10 bases between them. The germline V gene encodes CDR1 DFQATT and CDR2 SNEGSKA (reference sequence). CDR3 size: 11 residues. This CDR3 reads CSVSYGYEQYF. As DNA, the CDR3 is TGCAGTGTTAGCTATGGCTACGAGCAGTACTTC.

This chain uses TRBV7-6 with TRBJ2-7, with D perhaps TRBD2 (5 bases). The CDR3 length is 13 residues. V was trimmed by 1 base and J by 4 bases, leaving 8 bases between them. Germline loops: CDR1 SGHVS, CDR2 FNYEAQ. CDR3 in amino acids: CASSLVEGYEQYF. The CDR3 DNA sequence: TGTGCCAGCAGCTTAGTCGAGGGATACGAGCAGTACTTC.

V is TRBV4-1 and J is TRBJ2-3; D not resolved. Germline lookup yields CDR1 MGHRA and CDR2 YSYEKL. The CDR3 runs 13 residues. Between the trimmed V and J ends, which lost 1 base and 10 bases, there was a span of 12 bases. The CDR3 DNA sequence: TGCGCCAGCAGCCAAGGATTAGCTGGGGCGCAGTATTTT. It yields the protein CASSQGLAGAQYF.

V gene TRBV21-1 combines with J gene TRBJ1-4. TRBV21-1 is classified as a pseudogene. The CDR3 length is 14 residues. The CDR3 protein is CASSIRCKREKLFF. The CDR3, as DNA: TGTGCCAGCAGCATCCGGTGTAAACGGGAAAAACTGTTTTTT.

V is TRBV2 and J is TRBJ2-6; D gene uncertain. Germline CDR1 reads SNHLY; CDR2 reads FYNNEI. The CDR3 spans 19 residues. V was pared by 4 bases and J by 0 bases, with 19 bases between. CDR3 protein: CASSGMSTRRTSGANVLTF. CDR3 in DNA: TGTGCCAGCAGTGGGATGTCGACACGGCGGACCTCTGGGGCCAACGTCCTGACTTTC.

The V gene is TRBV27, the J gene TRBJ1-2; TRBD1 is a possible D gene (5 bases). The CDR3 is 15 amino acids. Trimming took 5 bases from V and 4 from J, leaving 17 bases between them. From germline, CDR1 is MNHEY and CDR2 SMNVEV (reference sequence). This CDR3 reads CASSARAGGSYGYTF. Written as DNA, the CDR3 is TGTGCCAGCAGTGCCAGGGCGGGGGGAAGCTATGGCTACACCTTC.

This clonotype was observed a few times. The V call is TRBV6-5, the J call TRBJ2-7; D ambiguous. Trimming stripped 6 bases from V and 4 bases from J, with 7 bases between. The CDR3 length is 11 residues. From germline, CDR1 is MNHEY and CDR2 SVGAGI. This CDR3 is CASSPRYEQYF. As DNA, the CDR3 is TGTGCCAGCAGCCCAAGATACGAGCAGTACTTC.

This clonotype was detected once. V usage is TRBV15 and J usage is TRBJ2-5, with D uncertain. The germline V gene has CDR1 LNHNV and CDR2 YYDKDF (reference sequence). This CDR3 contains 16 residues. Deletions cut 4 bases from V and 5 bases from J, with 20 bases between. DNA of the CDR3: TGTGCCACCAGCAAAGGTGGCCTGAGGTTGTGGGAGACCCAGTACTTC. This gives the protein CATSKGGLRLWETQYF.

J is TRBJ2-2 and V is TRBV3-1; the D gene is possibly TRBD2 (6 bases). V lost 1 base to trimming and J lost 3 bases, with 9 bases between them. The CDR3 has 15 residues. Germline CDR1 LGHDT, CDR2 YNNKEL (reference sequence). This CDR3 reads CASSQAGLYTGELFF. Written as DNA, the CDR3 is TGTGCCAGCAGCCAAGCGGGACTTTACACCGGGGAGCTGTTTTTT.

The V and J genes are TRBV5-1 and TRBJ2-3; no firm D call. Trimming took off 1 base at V and 4 bases at J, with 4 bases between the two ends. The CDR3 covers 12 residues. The germline V gene has CDR1 SGHRS and CDR2 YFSETQ. The CDR3 nucleotides are TGCGCCAGCAGCTTGCTCCCAGATACGCAGTATTTT. Protein sequence: CASSLLPDTQYF.

This chain connects TRBV11-3 to TRBJ2-5; D gene unclear. The CDR3 sequence is 13 residues long. The V gene lost 1 base and the J gene lost 6 bases, with 9 bases spanning the gap. The germline gives CDR1 SGHNT, CDR2 YENEEA. The CDR3 nucleotides read TGTGCCAGCAGCTTAGGGTCCCGGCAGACCCAGTACTTC. This translates into CASSLGSRQTQYF.

V gene TRBV6-1 combines with J gene TRBJ2-1; TRBD1 or TRBD2 may be the D gene (5 bases each). The CDR3 is made up of 15 amino acids. Looked up from germline, CDR1 is MNHNS and CDR2 is SASEGT. V was cut by 2 bases and J by 3 bases, with 11 bases left in between. CDR3 in DNA: TGTGCCAGCAGTGAACCGGGACGGCGCTACAATGAGCAGTTCTTC. Encoded protein: CASSEPGRRYNEQFF.

This clonotype has a handful of counts. V usage is TRBV7-8 and J usage is TRBJ2-1; a possible D gene is TRBD1 (6 bases). The ends were cut back, 1 base at V and 5 bases at J, with 18 bases in the middle. The CDR3 runs 17 residues. Germline V gives CDR1 SGHVS, CDR2 FQNEAQ. This CDR3 is CASSLVLQGRINNEQFF. In nucleotides, the CDR3 is TGTGCCAGCAGCTTAGTCCTACAGGGTCGGATAAACAATGAGCAGTTCTTC.